One sample yielded the 21 T cell receptor beta chains listed below, sequenced in a study of T cell responses to AZD1222 COVID-19 vaccine (dated by TCRdb to the early 2020s). The library was made by the immunoSEQ multiplex PCR assay. The source is immuneACCESS, and TCRdb retained only in-frame sequences with V and J called. Part of the clones is not carried over; for the studies checked, unresolved V genes explain less than half of this, and the remainder is unexplained. The sample data list 130,000 or so clones, and 89% of these were observed just once. The top ten clonotypes cover approximately 3.1% of the sample. The intended sense of this specimen's time point label: baseline before first vaccination. The source was peripheral blood, collected on day 0 of AZD1222 vaccination. The receptors were gathered from an adult in good health.

This chain joins TRBV5-5 and TRBJ1-4; weak D call: TRBD1 (6 bases). V lost 1 base and J lost 4, with 14 bases in between. The germline V gene has CDR1 SGHKS and CDR2 YYEKEE (reference sequence). The CDR3 is made up of 16 amino acids. Here the CDR3 DNA reads TGTGCCAGCAGCTTGAGAACAGGGTGGAGTAATGAAAAACTGTTTTTT. Amino acids: CASSLRTGWSNEKLFF.

The chain has TRBV20-1 and TRBJ2-4, with 7 bases identical to TRBD2. Trimming at V came to 3 bases and at J to 6 bases, leaving 5 bases not matched to a gene. Germline V CDR1 and CDR2: DFQATT, SNEGSKA (reference sequence). The CDR3 runs to 13 residues. Here the CDR3 DNA reads TGCAGTGCTAGTGTGGGGGGGACAAACATTCAGTACTTC. Protein sequence: CSASVGGTNIQYF.

The sample holds one count of this clone. This rearrangement joins TRBV2 to TRBJ1-1, with a tentative D call TRBD1 (5 bases). From germline, CDR1 is SNHLY and CDR2 FYNNEI. Trimming cost V 8 bases and J 1 base, with 11 bases left between them. This CDR3 region has 13 residues. DNA for the CDR3: TGTGCCAGCCGGGGGGACCCGAACACTGAAGCTTTCTTT. Translation: CASRGDPNTEAFF.

The rearrangement joins TRBV19 to TRBJ1-2; D ambiguous. The CDR3 contains 18 residues. Germline loops: CDR1 LNHDA, CDR2 SQIVND (reference sequence). V was pared by 4 bases and J by 4 bases, with 25 bases between. In nucleotides, the CDR3 is TGTGCCAGTAGTAGTACACCCACCCCCGACGGATTGGTCTATGGCTACACCTTC. Amino acids: CASSSTPTPDGLVYGYTF.

V usage is TRBV5-8 and J usage is TRBJ1-5; D uncertain. The V gene lost 0 bases and the J gene lost 2 bases, with 18 bases spanning the gap. In germline, CDR1 is SGHTS, CDR2 YDEGEE. The CDR3 totals 18 residues. Here the CDR3 reads CASSLDGLRVLGNQPQHF. The CDR3 DNA reads as TGTGCCAGCAGCTTGGATGGTTTAAGGGTTCTCGGCAATCAGCCCCAGCATTTT.

The rearrangement joins TRBV5-1 to TRBJ1-1; D gene uncertain. This CDR3 is built from 14 residues. Germline CDR1 SGHRS, CDR2 YFSETQ. V was trimmed by 4 bases and J by 7 bases, leaving 17 bases between them. The DNA for the CDR3 is TGCGCCAGCAGCCCCGGGAGGAGTCTTGTTGAAGCTTTCTTT. It specifies CASSPGRSLVEAFF.

This clone was counted only a few times. The chain is built from TRBV7-2 and TRBJ2-7; 9 nucleotides match TRBD2. The V gene end was trimmed by 5 bases and the J gene end by 6 bases; junction bases not matched to a gene: 14. The CDR3 loop spans 16 amino acids. Germline-derived CDR1 and CDR2 are SGHTA and FQGNSA. The CDR3 sequence: CASSPGGVAGGGEQYF. Here the CDR3 DNA reads TGTGCCAGCAGCCCGGGCGGTGTGGCGGGAGGGGGCGAGCAGTACTTC.

This clone has a handful of counts. This chain connects TRBV29-1 to TRBJ2-3; TRBD2 matches at 10 bases. Germline assignment: CDR1 SQVTM and CDR2 ANQGSEA. V lost 5 bases, J lost 2 bases, and 4 bases stayed unmatched. This CDR3 comprises 14 residues. CDR3 sequence (DNA): TGCAGCGTTCTAGCGGGGGTGAACACAGATACGCAGTATTTT. Protein sequence: CSVLAGVNTDTQYF.

The chain carries TRBV4-1 and TRBJ2-7; D possibly corresponds to TRBD2 (6 bases). CDR3 length equals 17 residues. Trimming removed 1 base at V and 3 bases at J, with 19 bases between. The germline gives CDR1 MGHRA, CDR2 YSYEKL. Written as DNA, the CDR3 is TGCGCCAGCAGCCAAGGGGTGGGGAGGACAACAGGCTACGAGCAGTACTTC. Protein sequence: CASSQGVGRTTGYEQYF.

The V call is TRBV5-1, the J call TRBJ2-1; D remains ambiguous. Deletions cut 4 bases from V and 0 bases from J, with 11 bases between. The CDR3 totals 15 residues. The germline gives CDR1 SGHRS, CDR2 YFSETQ. In nucleotides, the CDR3 is TGCGCCAGCAGCGTACCTACGAGCTCCTACAATGAGCAGTTCTTC. Translation gives CASSVPTSSYNEQFF.

The V and J genes are TRBV7-9 and TRBJ1-4; no reliable D call. Trimming stripped 0 bases from V and 4 bases from J, with 9 bases between. There are 15 residues in the CDR3. Germline CDR1 SEHNR, CDR2 FQNEAQ (reference sequence). CDR3 DNA sequence: TGTGCCAGCAGCTTAGCGAGTCAGTTTAATGAAAAACTGTTTTTT. It specifies CASSLASQFNEKLFF.

V and J are TRBV7-8 and TRBJ1-1, with a tentative D call TRBD1 (6 bases). The germline CDR1 and CDR2 sequences are SGHVS and FQNEAQ. The CDR3 runs 15 residues. The germline V and J ends were trimmed by 4 bases and 6 bases, with 18 bases remaining between them. In DNA, the CDR3 is TGTGCCAGCAGCTCCTCCGTGGGGGCGCACTCTGAAGCTTTCTTT. This codes for CASSSSVGAHSEAFF.

Comment on this clone: The junction departs from the called germline gene at one end, perhaps through a read error. V gene TRBV5-6 combines with J gene TRBJ2-1; 7 bases line up with TRBD2. Germline V lookup: CDR1 SGHDT, CDR2 YYEEEE. The CDR3 has 12 residues. The CDR3 nucleotides are TGTGCCAGCAACTTGGGGGGGTTTGAGCAGTTCTTC. Its protein is CASNLGGFEQFF.

V usage is TRBV18 and J usage is TRBJ2-7, with 9 bases lining up with TRBD1. The length of the CDR3 is 15 residues. V dropped 1 base and J dropped 3; count of bases not matched to a gene: 4. Germline V CDR1 and CDR2: KGHSH, LQKENI. This CDR3 reads CASSPQGTGYYEQYF. The CDR3 coding sequence is TGTGCCAGCTCACCACAAGGGACAGGGTACTACGAGCAGTACTTC.

The V and J genes are TRBV4-1 and TRBJ2-3; no reliable D call. V was trimmed by 0 bases and J by 6 bases, leaving 7 bases between them. Germline CDR1 and CDR2: MGHRA and YSYEKL. This CDR3 is built from 13 residues. The CDR3 loop is CASSQDQPDTQYF. The CDR3 DNA sequence: TGCGCCAGCAGCCAAGATCAGCCTGATACGCAGTATTTT.

The rearrangement joins TRBV6-5 to TRBJ2-7, with no clear D. Trimming took off 6 bases at V and 2 bases at J, with 14 bases between the two ends. Germline CDR1 is MNHEY and CDR2 is SVGAGI. CDR3 size: 14 residues. The CDR3 protein is CASSSRKGPYEQYF. CDR3 coding DNA: TGTGCCAGCAGCTCCCGGAAAGGACCCTACGAGCAGTACTTC.

This chain joins TRBV12-3 or TRBV12-4 and TRBJ1-1; D uncertain. This CDR3 contains 13 residues. Trimming left V 3 bases short and J 1 base short, with 6 bases between. This CDR3 reads CASSFGGNTEAFF. In DNA, the CDR3 is TGTGCCAGCAGTTTCGGCGGGAACACTGAAGCTTTCTTT.

This rearrangement joins TRBV5-4 to TRBJ2-2; no firm D call. The CDR3 spans 16 residues. In germline, CDR1 is SGHNT, CDR2 YYREEE (reference sequence). V lost 0 bases, J lost 3 bases, and 12 bases lay in between. CDR3 sequence: CASSLEIGRDTGELFF. The DNA for the CDR3 is TGTGCCAGCAGCTTGGAAATAGGGCGAGACACCGGGGAGCTGTTTTTT.

The rearrangement joins TRBV5-1 to TRBJ2-7; perhaps TRBD1 as D (6 bases). CDR3 length: 14 amino acids. V was cut by 3 bases and J by 1 base, with 11 bases left in between. Germline lookup yields CDR1 SGHRS and CDR2 YFSETQ. CDR3 bases: TGCGCCAGCAGCTCAGGGGTAAGGTCCTACGAGCAGTACTTC. Amino acids: CASSSGVRSYEQYF.

The V and J genes are TRBV19 and TRBJ1-1; 8 nucleotides line up with TRBD1. CDR3 length equals 13 residues. Per the germline V gene, CDR1 is LNHDA and CDR2 is SQIVND (reference sequence). V gave up 4 bases and J gave up 4 bases; unmatched junction bases: 2. CDR3 amino acids: CASSTGQGTEAFF. CDR3 nucleotide sequence: TGTGCCAGTAGTACAGGACAGGGCACTGAAGCTTTCTTT. Looking up the rest from reference TRBV19 and TRBJ1-1 gives the full variable domain: DGGITQSPKYLFRKEGQNVTLSCEQNLNHDAMYWYRQDPGQGLRLIYYSQIVNDFQKGDIAEGYSVSREKKESFPLTVTSAQKNPTAFYLCASSTGQGTEAFFGQGTRLTVV.

The rearrangement uses TRBV5-5 and TRBJ1-1; D uncertain. Germline values: CDR1 SGHKS, CDR2 YYEKEE (reference sequence). The CDR3 runs to 14 residues. V lost 4 bases and J lost 5, with 15 bases in between. CDR3 bases: TGTGCCAGCAGCATTGACCTAATTGGTACTGAAGCTTTCTTT. Protein sequence: CASSIDLIGTEAFF.